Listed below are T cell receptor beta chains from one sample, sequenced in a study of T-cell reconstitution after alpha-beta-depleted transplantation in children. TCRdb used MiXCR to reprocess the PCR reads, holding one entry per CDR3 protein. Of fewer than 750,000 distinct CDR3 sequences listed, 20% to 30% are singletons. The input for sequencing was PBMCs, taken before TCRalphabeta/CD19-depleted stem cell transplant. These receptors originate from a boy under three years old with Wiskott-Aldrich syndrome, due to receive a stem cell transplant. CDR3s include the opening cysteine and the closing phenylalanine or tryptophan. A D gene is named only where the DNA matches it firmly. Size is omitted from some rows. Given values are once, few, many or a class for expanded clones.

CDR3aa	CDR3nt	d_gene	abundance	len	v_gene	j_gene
CASSRQVLSGYEQYF	TGTGCCAGCAGTCGACAGGTTCTATCAGGCTACGAGCAGTACTTC	-	-	15	TRBV3-1	TRBJ2-7
CATTDSGELFF	TGTGCCACCACAGACTCCGGGGAGCTGTTTTTT	-	-	11	TRBV2	TRBJ2-2
CASSSSPADREAEQYF	TGTGCCAGCAGCTCCAGCCCCGCGGACAGGGAGGCCGAGCAGTACTTC	TRBD1	few	16	TRBV3-1	TRBJ2-7
CASSLAPETHYEQYF	TGCGCCAGCAGCTTGGCACCTGAAACCCACTACGAGCAGTACTTC	-	few	15	TRBV5-1	TRBJ2-7
CASSDITPEGKPNTGELFF	TGTGCCAGCAGTGATATAACCCCAGAGGGCAAACCGAACACCGGGGAGCTGTTTTTT	-	few	19	TRBV25-1	TRBJ2-2
CSASPPSGRSRWYQETQYF	TGCAGTGCTAGCCCCCCTAGCGGGAGGAGTCGTTGGTACCAAGAGACCCAGTACTTC	TRBD2	-	19	TRBV20-1	TRBJ2-5
CASSLGAGITYNEQFF	TGTGCCAGCAGTTTAGGAGCGGGGATAACCTACAATGAGCAGTTCTTC	TRBD2	few	16	TRBV12-3/TRBV12-4	TRBJ2-1
CASSQYLGETQYF	TGTGCCAGCTCACAATATCTAGGCGAGACCCAGTACTTC	-	-	13	TRBV18	TRBJ2-5
CSARDPGGTGISEQFF	TGCAGTGCTAGAGATCCTGGCGGGACAGGGATTTCCGAGCAGTTCTTC	TRBD1	-	16	TRBV20-1	TRBJ2-1
CASRSTGNTIYF	TGTGCCAGCAGATCAACTGGAAACACCATATATTTT	-	-	12	TRBV6-6	TRBJ1-3
CASGPLRGELFF	TGTGCCAGCGGACCCCTTCGGGGGGAGCTGTTTTTT	-	few	12	TRBV7-8	TRBJ2-2
CSVEDTGAAGELFF	TGCAGCGTTGAAGATACGGGGGCGGCCGGGGAGCTGTTTTTT	-	-	14	TRBV29-1	TRBJ2-2